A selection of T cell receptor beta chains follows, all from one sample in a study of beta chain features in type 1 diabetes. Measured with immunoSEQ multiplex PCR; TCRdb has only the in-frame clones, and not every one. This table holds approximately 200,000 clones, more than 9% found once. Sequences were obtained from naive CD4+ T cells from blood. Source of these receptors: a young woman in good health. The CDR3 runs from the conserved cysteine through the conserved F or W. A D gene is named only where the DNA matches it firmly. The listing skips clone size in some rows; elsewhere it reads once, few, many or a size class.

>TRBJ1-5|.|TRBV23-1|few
CASSQFPGNQPQHF
TGCGCCAGCAGTCAGTTTCCAGGGAATCAGCCCCAGCATTTT
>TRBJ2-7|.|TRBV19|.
CASSSRGGVSYEQYF
TGTGCCAGTAGTAGCCGAGGGGGGGTCTCCTACGAGCAGTACTTC
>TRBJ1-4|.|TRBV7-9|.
CASSLKNRAQLFF
TGTGCCAGCAGCCTAAAAAACAGGGCGCAATTGTTTTTT
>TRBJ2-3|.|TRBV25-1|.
CASSALPGPSTDTQYF
TGTGCCAGCAGTGCCCTGCCAGGGCCAAGCACAGATACGCAGTATTTT
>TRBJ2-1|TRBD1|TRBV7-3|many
CASSTEGARSYNEQFF
TGTGCCAGCAGCACAGAGGGGGCCCGCTCCTACAATGAGCAGTTCTTC
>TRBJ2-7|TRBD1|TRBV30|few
CASYRGRNEQYF
TGTGCCAGTTACAGGGGCAGGAACGAGCAGTACTTC
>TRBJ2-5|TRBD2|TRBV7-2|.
CASSLALTLAGGPQETQYF
TGTGCCAGCAGCTTAGCCCTTACCTTAGCGGGGGGCCCCCAAGAGACCCAGTACTTC
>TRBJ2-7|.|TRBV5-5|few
CASSLVTKSYEQYF
TGTGCCAGCAGCTTGGTGACTAAGTCCTACGAGCAGTACTTC
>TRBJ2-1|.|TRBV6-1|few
CASSGVGAYNEQFF
TGTGCCAGCAGTGGGGTAGGGGCCTACAATGAGCAGTTCTTC
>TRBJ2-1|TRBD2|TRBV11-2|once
CASSSLLGLAGGVGEQFF
TGTGCCAGCAGCAGCCTTTTGGGACTAGCGGGGGGCGTAGGTGAGCAGTTCTTC
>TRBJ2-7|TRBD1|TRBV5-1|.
CASSTGTDYYEQYF
TGCGCCAGCAGCACCGGGACAGACTACTACGAGCAGTACTTC
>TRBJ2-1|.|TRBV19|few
CASSTRASYNEQFF
TGTGCCAGTAGCACCCGAGCTTCCTACAATGAGCAGTTCTTC
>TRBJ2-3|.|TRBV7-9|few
CASSLVRGFQYF
TGTGCCAGCAGCTTAGTTAGGGGTTTTCAGTATTTT
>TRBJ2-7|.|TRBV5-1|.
CASSLVGRGYEQYF
TGCGCCAGCAGCTTGGTCGGCCGGGGTTACGAGCAGTACTTC
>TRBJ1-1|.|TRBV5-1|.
CASSSGGVNTEAFF
TGCGCCAGCAGCTCCGGGGGGGTGAACACTGAAGCTTTCTTT
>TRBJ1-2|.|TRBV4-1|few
CASSQEPAGGDGYTF
TGTGCCAGCAGCCAAGAACCGGCAGGAGGAGATGGCTACACCTTC
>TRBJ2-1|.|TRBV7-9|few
CASSYAPGNNEQFF
TGTGCCAGCAGCTACGCTCCGGGGAACAATGAGCAGTTCTTC
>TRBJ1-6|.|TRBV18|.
CASSPSRQEANSPLHF
TGTGCCAGCTCCCCGAGTAGACAGGAAGCGAATTCACCCCTCCACTTT
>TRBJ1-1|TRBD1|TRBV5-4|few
CASSLAKGAHAEAFF
TGTGCCAGCAGCTTGGCCAAGGGGGCCCACGCTGAAGCTTTCTTT
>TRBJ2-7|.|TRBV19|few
CASSNPGRSYEQYF
TGTGCCAGTAGTAACCCGGGTAGGTCATACGAGCAGTACTTC
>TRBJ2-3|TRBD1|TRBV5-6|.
CASSLGQVETDTQYF
TGTGCCAGCAGCCTAGGACAGGTCGAAACAGATACGCAGTATTTT
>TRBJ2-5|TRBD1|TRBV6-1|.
CASSAGQGKQETQYF
TGTGCCAGCAGCGCGGGACAGGGTAAACAAGAGACCCAGTACTTC
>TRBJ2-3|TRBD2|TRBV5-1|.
CASSLVGLAGGPMDTQYF
TGCGCCAGCAGCTTGGTGGGACTAGCGGGGGGGCCGATGGATACGCAGTATTTT
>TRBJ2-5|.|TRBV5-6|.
CASSPFQNLETQYF
TGTGCCAGCAGCCCGTTCCAGAACCTAGAGACCCAGTACTTC
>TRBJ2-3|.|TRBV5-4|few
CASSHPPGAGHTDTQYF
TGTGCCAGCAGCCACCCCCCGGGAGCGGGACACACAGATACGCAGTATTTT